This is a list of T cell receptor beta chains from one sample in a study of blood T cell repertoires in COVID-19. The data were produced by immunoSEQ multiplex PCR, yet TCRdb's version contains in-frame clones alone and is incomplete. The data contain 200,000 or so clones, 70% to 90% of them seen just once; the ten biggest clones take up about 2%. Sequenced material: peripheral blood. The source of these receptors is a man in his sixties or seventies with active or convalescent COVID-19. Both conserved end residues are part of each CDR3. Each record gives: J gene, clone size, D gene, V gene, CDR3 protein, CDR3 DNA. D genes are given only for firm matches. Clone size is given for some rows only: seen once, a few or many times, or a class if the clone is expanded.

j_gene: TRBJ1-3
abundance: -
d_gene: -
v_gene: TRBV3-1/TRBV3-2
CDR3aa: CASSPDRIFGNTIYF
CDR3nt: TGTGCCAGCAGCCCCGATAGAATTTTTGGAAACACCATATATTTT

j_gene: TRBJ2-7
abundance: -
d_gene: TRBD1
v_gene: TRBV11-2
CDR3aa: CASSLGTVPEYEQYF
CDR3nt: TGTGCCAGCAGCCTCGGGACAGTCCCAGAGTACGAGCAGTACTTC

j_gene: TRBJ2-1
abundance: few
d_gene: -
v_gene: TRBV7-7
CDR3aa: CASSLPGDVLAEMSSYNEQFF
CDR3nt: TGTGCCAGCAGCTTACCGGGTGACGTACTAGCAGAAATGAGCTCCTACAATGAGCAGTTCTTC

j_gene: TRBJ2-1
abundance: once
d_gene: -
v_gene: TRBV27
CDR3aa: CASNLPGGPYNEQFF
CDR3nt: TGTGCCAGCAACCTCCCCGGGGGTCCCTACAATGAGCAGTTCTTC

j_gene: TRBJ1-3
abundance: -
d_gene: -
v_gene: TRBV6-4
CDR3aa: CASTRGKGFGNTIYF
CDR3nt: TGTGCCAGCACCAGAGGAAAGGGGTTTGGAAACACCATATATTTT

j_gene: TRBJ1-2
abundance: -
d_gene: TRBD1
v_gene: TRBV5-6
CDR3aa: CASSLPDRGLGGYTF
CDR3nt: TGTGCCAGCAGCCTACCAGACAGGGGATTAGGGGGCTACACCTTC

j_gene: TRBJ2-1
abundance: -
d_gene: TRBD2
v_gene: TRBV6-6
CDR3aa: CASNLLAESYNEQFF
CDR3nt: TGTGCCAGCAACCTTCTAGCGGAATCCTACAATGAGCAGTTCTTC

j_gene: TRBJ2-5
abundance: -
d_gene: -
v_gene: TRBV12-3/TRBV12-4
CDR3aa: CASSFFGETQYF
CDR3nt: TGTGCCAGCAGTTTCTTTGGCGAGACCCAGTACTTC

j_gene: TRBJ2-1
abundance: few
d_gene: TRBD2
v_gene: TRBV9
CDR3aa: CASSVGTSGGLYNEQFF
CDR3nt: TGTGCCAGCAGCGTAGGGACTAGCGGGGGGTTATACAATGAGCAGTTCTTC

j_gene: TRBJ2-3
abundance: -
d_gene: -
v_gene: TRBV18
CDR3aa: CASSPLSGKFTDTQYF
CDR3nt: TGTGCCAGCTCACCCCTCTCAGGCAAATTCACAGATACGCAGTATTTT

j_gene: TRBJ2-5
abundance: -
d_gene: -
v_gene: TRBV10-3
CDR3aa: CAISGLAQETQYF
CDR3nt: TGTGCCATCAGTGGTCTAGCTCAAGAGACCCAGTACTTC

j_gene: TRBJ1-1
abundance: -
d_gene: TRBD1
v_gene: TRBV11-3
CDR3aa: CASSIRQGANTEAFF
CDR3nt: TGTGCCAGCAGCATCCGACAGGGAGCGAACACTGAAGCTTTCTTT

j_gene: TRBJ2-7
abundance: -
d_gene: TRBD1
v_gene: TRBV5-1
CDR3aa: CASSLDRGAYEQYF
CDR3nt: TGCGCCAGCAGCTTGGACAGGGGAGCGTACGAGCAGTACTTC

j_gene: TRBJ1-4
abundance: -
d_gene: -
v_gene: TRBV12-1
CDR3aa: CASSFGGLEKLFF
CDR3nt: TGTGCCAGCAGCTTCGGGGGGCTTGAAAAACTGTTTTTT

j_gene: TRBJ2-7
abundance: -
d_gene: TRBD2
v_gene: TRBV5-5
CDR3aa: CASSPGLAGAISEQYF
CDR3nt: TGTGCCAGCAGCCCGGGACTAGCGGGGGCCATAAGCGAGCAGTACTTC

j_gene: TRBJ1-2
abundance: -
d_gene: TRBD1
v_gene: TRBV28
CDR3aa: CASSLRTGASGYTF
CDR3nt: TGTGCCAGCAGTTTGAGGACAGGGGCAAGTGGCTACACCTTC

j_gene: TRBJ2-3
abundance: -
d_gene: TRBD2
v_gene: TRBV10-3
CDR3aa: CAISTPLAGGGDTQYF
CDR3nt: TGTGCCATCAGCACACCCCTAGCGGGGGGCGGGGATACGCAGTATTTT

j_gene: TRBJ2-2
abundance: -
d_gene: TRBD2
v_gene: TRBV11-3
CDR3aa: CASSSSGGPNTGELFF
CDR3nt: TGTGCCAGCAGCTCGAGCGGGGGCCCGAACACCGGGGAGCTGTTTTTT

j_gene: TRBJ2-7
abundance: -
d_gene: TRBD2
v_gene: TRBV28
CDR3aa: CASSSIGGSGGYMDEQYF
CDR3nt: TGTGCCAGCAGTTCCATTGGGGGTAGCGGGGGTTATATGGACGAGCAGTACTTC

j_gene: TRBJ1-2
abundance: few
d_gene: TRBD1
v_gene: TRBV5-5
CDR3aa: CASSRQGLGYGYTF
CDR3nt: TGTGCCAGCAGTAGACAGGGATTAGGATATGGCTACACCTTC

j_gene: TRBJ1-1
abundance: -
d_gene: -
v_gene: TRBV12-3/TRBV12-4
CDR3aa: CASSRGGTEAFF
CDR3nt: TGTGCCAGCAGCCGAGGGGGCACTGAAGCTTTCTTT

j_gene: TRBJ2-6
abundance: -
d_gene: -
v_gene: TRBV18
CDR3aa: CASSPQGTGANVLTF
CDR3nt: TGTGCCAGCTCACCACAGGGGACTGGGGCCAACGTCCTGACTTTC

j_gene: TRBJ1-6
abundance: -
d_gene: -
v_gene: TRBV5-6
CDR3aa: CASSSGQPRPYNSPLHF
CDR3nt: TGTGCCAGCAGCTCTGGACAGCCCCGACCTTATAATTCACCCCTCCACTTT

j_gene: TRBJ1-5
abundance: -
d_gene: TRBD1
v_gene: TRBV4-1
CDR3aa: CASSQAGTGGNQPQHF
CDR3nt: TGCGCCAGCAGCCAAGCCGGGACAGGGGGCAATCAGCCCCAGCATTTT

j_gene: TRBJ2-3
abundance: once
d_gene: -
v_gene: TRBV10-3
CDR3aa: CAISDPGQNTDTQYF
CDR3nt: TGTGCCATCAGTGATCCAGGACAGAACACAGATACGCAGTATTTT

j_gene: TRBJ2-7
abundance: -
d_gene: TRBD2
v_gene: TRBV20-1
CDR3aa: CSASSGGIGYEQYF
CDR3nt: TGCAGTGCTAGTAGCGGGGGGATTGGCTACGAGCAGTACTTC

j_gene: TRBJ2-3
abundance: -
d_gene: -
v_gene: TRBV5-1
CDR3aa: CASSLAGVGRGPDTQYF
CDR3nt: TGCGCCAGCAGCTTGGCCGGAGTTGGCAGGGGACCTGATACGCAGTATTTT

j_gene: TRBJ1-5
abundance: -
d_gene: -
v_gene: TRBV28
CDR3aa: CASSFIIGDFQPQHF
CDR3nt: TGTGCCAGCAGTTTTATCATCGGGGATTTCCAGCCCCAGCATTTT

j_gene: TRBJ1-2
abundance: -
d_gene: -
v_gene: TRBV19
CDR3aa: CASSNQQYWGHYSGYTF
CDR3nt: TGTGCCAGTAGTAACCAACAGTACTGGGGCCACTATTCTGGCTACACCTTC

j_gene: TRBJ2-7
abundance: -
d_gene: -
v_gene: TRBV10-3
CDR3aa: CAISDLTYEQYF
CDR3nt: TGTGCCATCAGTGATTTAACCTACGAGCAGTACTTC

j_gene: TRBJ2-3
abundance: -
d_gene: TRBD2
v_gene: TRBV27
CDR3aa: CASSYELAGGPDTQYF
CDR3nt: TGTGCCAGCAGTTACGAACTAGCGGGAGGGCCAGATACGCAGTATTTT

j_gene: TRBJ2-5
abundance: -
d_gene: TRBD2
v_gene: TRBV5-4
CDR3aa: CASSLIAGAGVETQYF
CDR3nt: TGTGCCAGCAGCTTGATCGCCGGGGCGGGAGTGGAGACCCAGTACTTC

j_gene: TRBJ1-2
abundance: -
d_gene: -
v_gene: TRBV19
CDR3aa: CASSIDGGLAGYTF
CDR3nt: TGTGCCAGTAGTATAGATGGGGGACTCGCTGGCTACACCTTC

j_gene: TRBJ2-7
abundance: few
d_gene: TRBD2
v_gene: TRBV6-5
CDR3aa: CASASGYSSSYEQYF
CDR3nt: TGTGCCAGCGCTAGCGGGTACTCCAGCTCCTACGAGCAGTACTTC

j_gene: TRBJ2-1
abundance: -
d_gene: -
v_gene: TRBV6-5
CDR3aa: CASSYSNAGPYNEQFF
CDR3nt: TGTGCCAGCAGTTACTCGAACGCGGGTCCATACAATGAGCAGTTCTTC